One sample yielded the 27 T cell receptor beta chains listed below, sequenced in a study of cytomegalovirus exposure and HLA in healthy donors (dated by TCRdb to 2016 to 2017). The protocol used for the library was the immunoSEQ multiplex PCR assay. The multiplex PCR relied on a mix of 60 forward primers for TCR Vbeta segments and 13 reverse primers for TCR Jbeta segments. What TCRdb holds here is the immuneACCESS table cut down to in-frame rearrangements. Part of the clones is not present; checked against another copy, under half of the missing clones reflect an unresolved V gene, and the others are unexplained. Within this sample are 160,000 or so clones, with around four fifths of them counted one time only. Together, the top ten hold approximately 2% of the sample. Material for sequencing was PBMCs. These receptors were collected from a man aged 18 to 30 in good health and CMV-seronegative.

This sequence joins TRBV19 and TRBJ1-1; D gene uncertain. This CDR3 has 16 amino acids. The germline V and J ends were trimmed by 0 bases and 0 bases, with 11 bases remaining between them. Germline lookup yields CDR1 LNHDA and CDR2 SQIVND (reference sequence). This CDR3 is CASSIEPGWMNTEAFF. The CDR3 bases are TGTGCCAGTAGTATAGAGCCAGGTTGGATGAACACTGAAGCTTTCTTT.

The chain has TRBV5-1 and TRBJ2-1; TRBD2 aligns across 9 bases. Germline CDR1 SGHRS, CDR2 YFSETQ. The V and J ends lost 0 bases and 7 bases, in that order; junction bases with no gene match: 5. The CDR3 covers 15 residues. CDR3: CASSLDGGGVNEQFF. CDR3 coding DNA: TGCGCCAGCAGCTTGGATGGCGGGGGGGTAAATGAGCAGTTCTTC.

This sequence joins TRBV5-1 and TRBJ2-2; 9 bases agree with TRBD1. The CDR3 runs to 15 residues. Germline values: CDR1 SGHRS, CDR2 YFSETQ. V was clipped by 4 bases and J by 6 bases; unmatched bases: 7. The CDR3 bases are TGCGCCAGCAGCCCCGGGACAGGGTTATCCGGGGAGCTGTTTTTT. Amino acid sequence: CASSPGTGLSGELFF.

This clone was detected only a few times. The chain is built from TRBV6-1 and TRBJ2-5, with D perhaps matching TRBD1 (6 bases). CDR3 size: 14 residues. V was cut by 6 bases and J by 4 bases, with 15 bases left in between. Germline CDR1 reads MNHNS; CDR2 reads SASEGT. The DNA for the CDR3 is TGTGCCAGCAGAAGACAGGAAGTCAGAGAGACCCAGTACTTC. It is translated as CASRRQEVRETQYF.

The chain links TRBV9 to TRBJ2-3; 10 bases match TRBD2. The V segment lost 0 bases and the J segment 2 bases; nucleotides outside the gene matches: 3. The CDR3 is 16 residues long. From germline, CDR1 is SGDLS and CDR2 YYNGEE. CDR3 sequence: CASSVDLAGATDTQYF. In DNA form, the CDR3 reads TGTGCCAGCAGCGTAGACCTAGCGGGGGCCACAGATACGCAGTATTTT.

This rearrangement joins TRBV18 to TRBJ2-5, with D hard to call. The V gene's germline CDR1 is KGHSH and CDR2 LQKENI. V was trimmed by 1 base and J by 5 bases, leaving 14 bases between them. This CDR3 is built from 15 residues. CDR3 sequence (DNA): TGTGCCAGCTCACCACGCTTGGGTTTGGAGGAGACCCAGTACTTC. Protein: CASSPRLGLEETQYF.

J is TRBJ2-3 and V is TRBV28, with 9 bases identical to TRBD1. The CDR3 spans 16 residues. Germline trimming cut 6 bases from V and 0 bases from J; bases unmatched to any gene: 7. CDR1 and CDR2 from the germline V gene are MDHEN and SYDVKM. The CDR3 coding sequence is TGTGCCAGCAGCCTTGACGGACAGGGGAGCACAGATACGCAGTATTTT. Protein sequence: CASSLDGQGSTDTQYF.

CDR3 protein: CASSPRGHSNTGELFF. The CDR3 DNA reads TGTGCCAGCAGTCCCCGGGGACATTCGAACACCGGGGAGCTGTTTTTT. The genes are TRBV6-6 and TRBJ2-2; a weak D match, TRBD1 (6 bases). In germline, CDR1 is MNHNY, CDR2 SVGAGI (reference sequence). V lost 5 bases and J 0 bases, leaving 13 bases between the germline ends. The CDR3 totals 16 residues.

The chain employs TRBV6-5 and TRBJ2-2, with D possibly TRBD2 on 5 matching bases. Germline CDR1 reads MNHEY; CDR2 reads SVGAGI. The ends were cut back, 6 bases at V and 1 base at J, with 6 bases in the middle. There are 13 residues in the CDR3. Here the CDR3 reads CASSRGNTGELFF. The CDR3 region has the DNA TGTGCCAGCAGCCGGGGGAACACCGGGGAGCTGTTTTTT.

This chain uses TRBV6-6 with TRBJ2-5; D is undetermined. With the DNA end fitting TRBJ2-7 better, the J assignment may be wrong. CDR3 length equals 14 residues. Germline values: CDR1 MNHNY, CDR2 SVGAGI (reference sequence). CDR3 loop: CASSYRGGSYEQYF. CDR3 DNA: TGTGCCAGCAGTTACCGAGGTGGGTCCTACGAGCAGTACTTC.

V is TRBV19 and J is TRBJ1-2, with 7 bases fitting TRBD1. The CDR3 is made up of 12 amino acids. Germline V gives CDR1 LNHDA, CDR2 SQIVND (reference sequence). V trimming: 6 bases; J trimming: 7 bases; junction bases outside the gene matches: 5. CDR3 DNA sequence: TGTGCCAGTAGCACAGGGGTCCGTGGCTACACCTTC. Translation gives CASSTGVRGYTF.

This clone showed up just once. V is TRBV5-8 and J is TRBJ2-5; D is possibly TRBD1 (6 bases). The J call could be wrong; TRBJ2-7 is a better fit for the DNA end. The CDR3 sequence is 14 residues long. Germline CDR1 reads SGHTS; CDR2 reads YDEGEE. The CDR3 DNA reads TGTGCCTCGGGGCTCGGCCCAGGGGCCTACGAGCAGTACTTC. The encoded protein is CASGLGPGAYEQYF.

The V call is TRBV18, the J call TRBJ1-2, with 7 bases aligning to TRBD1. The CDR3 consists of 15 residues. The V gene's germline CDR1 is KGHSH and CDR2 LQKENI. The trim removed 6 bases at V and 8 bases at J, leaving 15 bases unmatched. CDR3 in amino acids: CASSRPSQGERGYTF. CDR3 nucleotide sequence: TGTGCCAGCTCCCGTCCCAGTCAGGGGGAAAGGGGCTACACCTTC.

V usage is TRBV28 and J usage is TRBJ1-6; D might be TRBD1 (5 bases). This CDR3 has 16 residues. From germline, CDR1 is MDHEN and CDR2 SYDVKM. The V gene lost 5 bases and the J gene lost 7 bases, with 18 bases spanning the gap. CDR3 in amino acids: CASSLGLRQPNSPLHF. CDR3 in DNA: TGTGCCAGCAGTCTCGGTTTGAGACAGCCAAATTCACCCCTCCACTTT.

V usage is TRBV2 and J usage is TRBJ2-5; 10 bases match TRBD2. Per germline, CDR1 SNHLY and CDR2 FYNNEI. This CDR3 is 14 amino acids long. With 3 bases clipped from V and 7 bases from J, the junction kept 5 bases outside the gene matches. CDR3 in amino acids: CASSDQRGGGTQYF. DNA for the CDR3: TGTGCCAGCAGTGACCAGCGGGGGGGAGGGACCCAGTACTTC.

The CDR3 DNA follows: TGCGCCAGCAGCCAAGAAATAGGTAGCGGGAGCTACGAGCAGTACTTC. This gives the protein CASSQEIGSGSYEQYF. This chain links TRBV4-3 with TRBJ2-7, with 9 positions matching TRBD2. Unmatched junction bases numbered 6, after V lost 0 bases and J lost 3 bases. CDR1 and CDR2 (germline): LGHNA, YSLEER. This CDR3 is 16 amino acids long.

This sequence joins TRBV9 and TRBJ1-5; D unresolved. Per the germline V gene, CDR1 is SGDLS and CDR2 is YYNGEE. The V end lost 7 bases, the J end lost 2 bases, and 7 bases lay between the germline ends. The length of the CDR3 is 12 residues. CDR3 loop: CASSPGNQPQHF. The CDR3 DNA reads TGTGCCAGCTCCCCGGGCAATCAGCCCCAGCATTTT. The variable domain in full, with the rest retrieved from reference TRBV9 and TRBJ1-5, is DSGVTQTPKHLITATGQRVTLRCSPRSGDLSVYWYQQSLDQGLQFLIQYYNGEERAKGNILERFSAQQFPDLHSELNLSSLELGDSALYFCASSPGNQPQHFGDGTRLSIL.

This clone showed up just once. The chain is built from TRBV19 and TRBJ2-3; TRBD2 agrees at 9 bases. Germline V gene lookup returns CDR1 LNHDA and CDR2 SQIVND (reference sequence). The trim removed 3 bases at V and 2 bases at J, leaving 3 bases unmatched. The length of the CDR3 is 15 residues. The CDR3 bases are TGTGCCAGTAGTATCCAGCGGGGGGCCACAGATACGCAGTATTTT. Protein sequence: CASSIQRGATDTQYF.

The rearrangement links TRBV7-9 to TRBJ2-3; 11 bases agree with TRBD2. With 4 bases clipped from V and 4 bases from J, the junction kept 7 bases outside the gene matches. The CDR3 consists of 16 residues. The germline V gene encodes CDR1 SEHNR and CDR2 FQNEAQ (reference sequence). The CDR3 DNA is TGTGCCAGCAGCTCCAGACTAGCGGGGTTTTCAGATACGCAGTATTTT. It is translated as CASSSRLAGFSDTQYF.

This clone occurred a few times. The CDR3 is CASASGQTSYNEQFF. In DNA, the CDR3 is TGTGCCAGCGCTAGCGGGCAGACCTCCTACAATGAGCAGTTCTTC. V and J are TRBV6-5 and TRBJ2-1; 8 nucleotides align to TRBD2. This CDR3 has 15 residues. With 8 bases clipped from V and 0 bases from J, the junction kept 6 bases outside the gene matches. CDR1 is MNHEY and CDR2 is SVGAGI in the germline V gene.

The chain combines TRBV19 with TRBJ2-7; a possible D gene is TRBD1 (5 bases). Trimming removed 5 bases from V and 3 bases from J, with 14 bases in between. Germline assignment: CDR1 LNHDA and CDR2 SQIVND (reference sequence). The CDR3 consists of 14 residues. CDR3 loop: CASSPGHPDYEQYF. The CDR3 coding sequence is TGTGCCAGTAGTCCTGGACACCCCGACTACGAGCAGTACTTC.

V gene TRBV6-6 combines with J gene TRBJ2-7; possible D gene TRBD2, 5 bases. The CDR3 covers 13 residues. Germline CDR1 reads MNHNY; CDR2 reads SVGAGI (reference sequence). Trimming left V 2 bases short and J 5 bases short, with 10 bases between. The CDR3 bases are TGTGCCAGCAGTTACCCCGGACTGAACGAGCAGTACTTC. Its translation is CASSYPGLNEQYF.

CDR3 loop: CASSQDRAQPQHF. The CDR3 DNA reads as TGCGCCAGCAGCCAAGACAGGGCCCAGCCCCAGCATTTT. V usage is TRBV4-1 and J usage is TRBJ1-5; D possibly corresponds to TRBD1 (5 bases). V lost 0 bases and J 7 bases, leaving 7 bases between the germline ends. CDR3 length: 13 amino acids. The germline V gene has CDR1 MGHRA and CDR2 YSYEKL.

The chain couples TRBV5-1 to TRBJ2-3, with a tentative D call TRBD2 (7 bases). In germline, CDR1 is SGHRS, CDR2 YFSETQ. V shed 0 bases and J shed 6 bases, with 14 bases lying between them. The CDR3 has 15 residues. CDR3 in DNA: TGCGCCAGCAGCTTGGGGGGGCGGGGGCTGGATACGCAGTATTTT. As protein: CASSLGGRGLDTQYF.

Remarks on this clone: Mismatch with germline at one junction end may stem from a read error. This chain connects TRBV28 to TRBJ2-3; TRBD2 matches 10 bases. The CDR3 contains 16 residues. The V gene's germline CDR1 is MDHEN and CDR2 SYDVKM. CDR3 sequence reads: CASSWPGTSEADMQYF. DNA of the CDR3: TGTGCCAGCAGCTGGCCCGGGACTAGCGAGGCAGATATGCAGTATTTT.

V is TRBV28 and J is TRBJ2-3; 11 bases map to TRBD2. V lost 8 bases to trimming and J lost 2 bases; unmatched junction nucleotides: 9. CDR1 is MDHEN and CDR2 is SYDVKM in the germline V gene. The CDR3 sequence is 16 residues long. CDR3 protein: CASLPASGRNTDTQYF. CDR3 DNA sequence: TGTGCCAGCCTACCGGCTAGCGGGAGGAACACAGATACGCAGTATTTT.

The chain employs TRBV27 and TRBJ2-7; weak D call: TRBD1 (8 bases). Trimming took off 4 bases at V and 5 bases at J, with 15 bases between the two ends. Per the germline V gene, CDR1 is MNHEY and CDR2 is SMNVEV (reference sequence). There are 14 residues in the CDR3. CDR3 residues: CASSSRQGRDEQYF. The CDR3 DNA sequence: TGTGCCAGCAGTTCCCGACAGGGGAGGGACGAGCAGTACTTC.